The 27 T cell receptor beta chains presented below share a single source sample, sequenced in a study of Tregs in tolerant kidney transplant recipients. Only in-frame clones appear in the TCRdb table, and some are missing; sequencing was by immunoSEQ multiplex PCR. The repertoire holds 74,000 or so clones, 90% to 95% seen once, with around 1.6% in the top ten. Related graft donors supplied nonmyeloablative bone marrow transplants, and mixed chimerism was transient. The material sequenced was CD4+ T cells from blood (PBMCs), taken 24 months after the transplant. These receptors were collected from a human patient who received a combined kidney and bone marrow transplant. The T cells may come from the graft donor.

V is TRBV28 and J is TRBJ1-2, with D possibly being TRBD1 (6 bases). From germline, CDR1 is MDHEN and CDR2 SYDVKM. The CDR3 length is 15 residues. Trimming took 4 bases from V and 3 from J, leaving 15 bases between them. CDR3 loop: CASSSRTATYYGYTF. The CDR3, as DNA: TGTGCCAGCAGTTCCCGGACAGCCACCTACTATGGCTACACCTTC.

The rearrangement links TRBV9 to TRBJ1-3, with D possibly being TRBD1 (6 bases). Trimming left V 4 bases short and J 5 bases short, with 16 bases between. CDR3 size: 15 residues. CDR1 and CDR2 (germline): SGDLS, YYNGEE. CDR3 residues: CASSPTMGARNTIYF. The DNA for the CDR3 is TGTGCCAGCAGCCCGACGATGGGGGCCAGAAACACCATATATTTT.

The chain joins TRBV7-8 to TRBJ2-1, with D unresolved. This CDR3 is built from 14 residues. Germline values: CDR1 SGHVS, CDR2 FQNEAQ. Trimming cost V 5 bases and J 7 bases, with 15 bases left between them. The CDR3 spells CASSPPFGENEQFF. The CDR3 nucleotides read TGTGCCAGCAGCCCACCCTTCGGAGAGAATGAGCAGTTCTTC.

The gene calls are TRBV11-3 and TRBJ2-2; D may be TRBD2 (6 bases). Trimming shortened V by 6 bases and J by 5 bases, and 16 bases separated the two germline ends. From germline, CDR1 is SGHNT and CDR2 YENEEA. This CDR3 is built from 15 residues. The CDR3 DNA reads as TGTGCCAGCAGAGCGGGCGGTCTAGCGACCGGGGAGCTGTTTTTT. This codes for CASRAGGLATGELFF.

CDR3 coding DNA: TGTGCCAGCAGCTTAAAGGACAATCGAAACACCATATATTTT. Encoded protein: CASSLKDNRNTIYF. The chain uses TRBV11-3 and TRBJ1-3; possibly TRBD1 for D (5 bases). V gave up 2 bases and J gave up 5 bases, with 10 bases separating them. The CDR3 loop spans 14 amino acids. The germline gives CDR1 SGHNT, CDR2 YENEEA.

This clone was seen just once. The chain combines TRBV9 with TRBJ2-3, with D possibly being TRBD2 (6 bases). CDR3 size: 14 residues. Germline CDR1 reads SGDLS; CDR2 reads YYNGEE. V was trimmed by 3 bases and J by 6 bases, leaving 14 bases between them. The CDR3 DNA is TGTGCCAGCAGCGAACGCTGGGGGGAGGATACGCAGTATTTT. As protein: CASSERWGEDTQYF.

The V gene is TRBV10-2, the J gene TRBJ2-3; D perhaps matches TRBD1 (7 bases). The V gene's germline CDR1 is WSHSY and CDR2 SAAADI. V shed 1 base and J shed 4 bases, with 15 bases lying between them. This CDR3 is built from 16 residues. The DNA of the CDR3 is TGCGCCAGCAGTGAGTTTCGAGACAGGGAGGCAGATACGCAGTATTTT. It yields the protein CASSEFRDREADTQYF.

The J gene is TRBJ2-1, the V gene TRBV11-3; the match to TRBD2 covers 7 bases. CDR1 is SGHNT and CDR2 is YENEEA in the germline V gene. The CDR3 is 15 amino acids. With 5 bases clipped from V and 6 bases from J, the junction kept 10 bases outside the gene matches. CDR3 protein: CASSPRSASGNEQFF. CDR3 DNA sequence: TGTGCCAGCAGCCCTAGGTCCGCTAGCGGCAATGAGCAGTTCTTC. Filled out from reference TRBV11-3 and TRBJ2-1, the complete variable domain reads EAGVVQSPRYKIIEKKQPVAFWCNPISGHNTLYWYLQNLGQGPELLIRYENEEAVDDSQLPKDRFSAERLKGVDSTLKIQPAELGDSAVYLCASSPRSASGNEQFFGPGTRLTVL.

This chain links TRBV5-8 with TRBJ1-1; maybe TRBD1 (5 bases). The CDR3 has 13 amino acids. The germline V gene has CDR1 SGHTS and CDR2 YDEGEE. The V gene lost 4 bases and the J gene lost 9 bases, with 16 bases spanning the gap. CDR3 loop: CASSPLLGGKAFF. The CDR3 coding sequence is TGTGCCAGCAGCCCCCTGTTGGGGGGTAAAGCTTTCTTT. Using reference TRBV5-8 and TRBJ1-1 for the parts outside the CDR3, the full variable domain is EAGVTQSPTHLIKTRGQQATLRCSPISGHTSVYWYQQALGLGLQFLLWYDEGEERNRGNFPPRFSGRQFPNYSSELNVNALELEDSALYLCASSPLLGGKAFFGQGTRLTVV.

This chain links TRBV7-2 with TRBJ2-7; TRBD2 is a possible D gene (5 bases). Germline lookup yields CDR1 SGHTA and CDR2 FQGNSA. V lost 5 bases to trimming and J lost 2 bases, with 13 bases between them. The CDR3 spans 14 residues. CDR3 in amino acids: CASSLSGTPYEQYF. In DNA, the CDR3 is TGTGCCAGCAGCCTCAGCGGTACACCCTACGAGCAGTACTTC.

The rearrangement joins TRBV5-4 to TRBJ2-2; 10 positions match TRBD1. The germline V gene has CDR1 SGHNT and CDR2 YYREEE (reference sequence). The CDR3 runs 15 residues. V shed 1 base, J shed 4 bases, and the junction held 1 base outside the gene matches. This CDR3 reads CASSLWDRGTGELFF. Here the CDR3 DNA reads TGTGCCAGCAGCTTGTGGGACAGGGGCACCGGGGAGCTGTTTTTT.

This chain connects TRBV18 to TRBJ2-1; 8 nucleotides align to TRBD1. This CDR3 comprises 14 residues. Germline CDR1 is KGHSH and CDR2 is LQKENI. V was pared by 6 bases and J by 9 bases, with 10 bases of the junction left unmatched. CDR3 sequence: CASSPRTGKVEQFF. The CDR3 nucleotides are TGTGCCAGCTCGCCGAGGACAGGGAAGGTTGAGCAGTTCTTC.

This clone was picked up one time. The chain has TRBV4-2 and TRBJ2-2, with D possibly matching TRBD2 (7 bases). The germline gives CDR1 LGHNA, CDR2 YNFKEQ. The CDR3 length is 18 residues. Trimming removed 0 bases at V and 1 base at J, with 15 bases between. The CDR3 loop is CASSQDRGGPVNTGELFF. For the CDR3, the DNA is TGTGCCAGCAGCCAAGATAGGGGGGGACCCGTGAACACCGGGGAGCTGTTTTTT.

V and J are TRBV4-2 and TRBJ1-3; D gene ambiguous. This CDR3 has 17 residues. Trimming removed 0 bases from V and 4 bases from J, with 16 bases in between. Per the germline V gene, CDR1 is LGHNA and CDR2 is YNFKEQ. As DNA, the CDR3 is TGTGCCAGCAGCCAAGATCCCCCCGGGGTGAGAGGAAACACCATATATTTT. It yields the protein CASSQDPPGVRGNTIYF.

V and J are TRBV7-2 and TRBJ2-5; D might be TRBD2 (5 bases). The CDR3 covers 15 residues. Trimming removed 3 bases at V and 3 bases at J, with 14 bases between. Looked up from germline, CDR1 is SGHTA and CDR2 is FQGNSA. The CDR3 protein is CASSFLYGREETQYF. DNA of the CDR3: TGTGCCAGCAGCTTTCTTTATGGGCGGGAAGAGACCCAGTACTTC.

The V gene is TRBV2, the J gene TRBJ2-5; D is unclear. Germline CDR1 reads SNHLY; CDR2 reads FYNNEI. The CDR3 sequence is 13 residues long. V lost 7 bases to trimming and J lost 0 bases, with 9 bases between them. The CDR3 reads CASMNGYQETQYF. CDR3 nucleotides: TGTGCCAGCATGAACGGTTACCAAGAGACCCAGTACTTC.

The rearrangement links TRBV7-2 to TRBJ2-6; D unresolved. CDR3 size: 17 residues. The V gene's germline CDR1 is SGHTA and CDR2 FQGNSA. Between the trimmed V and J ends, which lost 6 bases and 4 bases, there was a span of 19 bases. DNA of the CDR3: TGTGCCAGCAGTTTCAGGCCCTCCGTGGCCGGGGCCAACGTCCTGACTTTC. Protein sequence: CASSFRPSVAGANVLTF.

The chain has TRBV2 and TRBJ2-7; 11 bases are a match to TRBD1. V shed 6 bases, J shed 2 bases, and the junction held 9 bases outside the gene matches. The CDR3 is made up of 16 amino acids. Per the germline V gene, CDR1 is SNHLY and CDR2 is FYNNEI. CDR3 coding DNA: TGTGCCAGCAGAGTTTTAGGGGACAGGGGGGCCTACGAGCAGTACTTC. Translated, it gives CASRVLGDRGAYEQYF.

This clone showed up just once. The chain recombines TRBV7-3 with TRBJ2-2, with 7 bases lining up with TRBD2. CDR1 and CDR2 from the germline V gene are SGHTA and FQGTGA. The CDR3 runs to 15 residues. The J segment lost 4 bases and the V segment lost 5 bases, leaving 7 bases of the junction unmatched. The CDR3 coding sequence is TGTGCCAGCAGCCCCGGGACTACCCGCACCGGGGAGCTGTTTTTT. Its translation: CASSPGTTRTGELFF.

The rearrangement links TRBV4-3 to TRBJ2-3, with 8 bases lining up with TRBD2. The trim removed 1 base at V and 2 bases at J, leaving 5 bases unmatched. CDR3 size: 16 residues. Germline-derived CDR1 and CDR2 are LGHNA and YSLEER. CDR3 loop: CASSQGGTRPTDTQYF. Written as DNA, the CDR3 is TGCGCCAGCAGCCAAGGAGGGACTAGGCCCACAGATACGCAGTATTTT.

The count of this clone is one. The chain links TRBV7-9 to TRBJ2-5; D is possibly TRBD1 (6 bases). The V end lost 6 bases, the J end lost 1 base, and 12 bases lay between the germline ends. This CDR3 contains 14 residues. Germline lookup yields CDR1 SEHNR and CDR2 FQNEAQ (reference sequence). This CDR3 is CASSRTGIQETQYF. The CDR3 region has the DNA TGTGCCAGCAGTCGAACAGGGATCCAAGAGACCCAGTACTTC. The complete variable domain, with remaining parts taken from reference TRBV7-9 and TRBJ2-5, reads DTGVSQNPRHKITKRGQNVTFRCDPISEHNRLYWYRQTLGQGPEFLTYFQNEAQLEKSRLLSDRFSAERPKGSFSTLEIQRTEQGDSAMYLCASSRTGIQETQYFGPGTRLLVL.

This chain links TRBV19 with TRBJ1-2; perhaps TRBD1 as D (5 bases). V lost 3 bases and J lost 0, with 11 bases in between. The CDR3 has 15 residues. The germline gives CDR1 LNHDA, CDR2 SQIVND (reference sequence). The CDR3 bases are TGTGCCAGTAGTATCGGGGGATTTTCTAACTATGGCTACACCTTC. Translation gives CASSIGGFSNYGYTF. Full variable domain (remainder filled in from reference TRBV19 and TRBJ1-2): DGGITQSPKYLFRKEGQNVTLSCEQNLNHDAMYWYRQDPGQGLRLIYYSQIVNDFQKGDIAEGYSVSREKKESFPLTVTSAQKNPTAFYLCASSIGGFSNYGYTFGSGTRLTVV.

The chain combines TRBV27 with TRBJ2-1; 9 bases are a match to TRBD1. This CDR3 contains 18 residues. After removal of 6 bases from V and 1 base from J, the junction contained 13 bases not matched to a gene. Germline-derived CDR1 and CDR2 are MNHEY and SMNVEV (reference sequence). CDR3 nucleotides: TGTGCCAGCAGCCGGGGACAGGGTGAGGTGAGTTCCTACAATGAGCAGTTCTTC. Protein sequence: CASSRGQGEVSSYNEQFF.

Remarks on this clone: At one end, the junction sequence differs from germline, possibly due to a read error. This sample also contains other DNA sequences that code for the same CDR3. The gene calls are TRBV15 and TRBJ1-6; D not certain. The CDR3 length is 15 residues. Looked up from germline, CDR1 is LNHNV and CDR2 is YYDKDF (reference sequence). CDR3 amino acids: CATSRDWGGNSPLHF. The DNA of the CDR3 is TGTGCCACCAGCAGAGATTGGGGAGGTAATTCCCCCCTCCACTTT.

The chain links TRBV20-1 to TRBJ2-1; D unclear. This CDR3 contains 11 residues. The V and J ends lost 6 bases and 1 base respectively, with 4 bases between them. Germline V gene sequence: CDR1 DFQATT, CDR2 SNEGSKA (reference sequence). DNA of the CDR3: TGCAGTGCGGCATCCTACAATGAGCAGTTCTTC. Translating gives CSAASYNEQFF.

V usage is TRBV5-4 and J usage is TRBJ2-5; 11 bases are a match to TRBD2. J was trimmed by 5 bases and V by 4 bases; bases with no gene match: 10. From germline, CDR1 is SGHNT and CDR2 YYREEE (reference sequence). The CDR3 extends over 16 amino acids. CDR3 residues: CASSVPSGGPSETQYF. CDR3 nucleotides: TGTGCCAGCAGCGTACCTAGCGGGGGGCCCTCTGAGACCCAGTACTTC.

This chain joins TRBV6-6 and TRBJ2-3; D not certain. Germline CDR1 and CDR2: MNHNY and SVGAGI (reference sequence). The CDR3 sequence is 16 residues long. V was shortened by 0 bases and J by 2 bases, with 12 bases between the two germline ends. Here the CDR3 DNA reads TGTGCCAGCAGTTACTCGGCCTCCCGAATCACAGATACGCAGTATTTT. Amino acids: CASSYSASRITDTQYF.